This TCR beta chain is from a study of shared clonotypes between healthy human individuals. Findings and limits, study-wide: Donor clonotype sharing was expected to depend on sequencing depth.

As concerns this clone: The antigen remains undetermined.

The method was immunoSEQ multiplex PCR; TCRdb's version includes in-frame clones alone and lacks a portion of them. The repertoire includes around 2.5 million clones, over 85% of them detected once, and around 0.37% sits in the top ten. This clonotype originated in a man between 18 and 35 years old in good health. Some clones in this sample may be carry-over from other donors' samples. Sequenced material: naive CD4+ T cells from PBMCs. Subset here: CD45RA+ positively selected.

CDR3 DNA sequence: TGTGCCAGCAGTACCCGGGGTGGAGGAAACACCATATATTTT. This gives the protein CASSTRGGGNTIYF. The J gene is TRBJ1-3, the V gene TRBV28; D call uncertain. Germline loops: CDR1 MDHEN, CDR2 SYDVKM. Trimming cost V 5 bases and J 4 bases, with 12 bases left between them. The length of the CDR3 is 14 residues.